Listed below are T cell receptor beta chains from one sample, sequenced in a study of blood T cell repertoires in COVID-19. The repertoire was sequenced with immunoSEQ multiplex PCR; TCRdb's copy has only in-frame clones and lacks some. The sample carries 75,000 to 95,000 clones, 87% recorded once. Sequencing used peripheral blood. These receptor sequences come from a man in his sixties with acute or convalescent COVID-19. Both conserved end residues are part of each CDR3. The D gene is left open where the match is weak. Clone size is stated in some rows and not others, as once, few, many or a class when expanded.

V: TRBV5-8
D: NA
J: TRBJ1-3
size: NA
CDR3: CASSVRGIAGNTIYF
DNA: TGTGCCAGCAGTGTCAGGGGAATCGCGGGAAACACCATATATTTT

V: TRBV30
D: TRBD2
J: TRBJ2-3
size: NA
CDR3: CAWSTIGGTDTQYF
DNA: TGTGCCTGGAGTACGATCGGGGGGACAGATACGCAGTATTTT

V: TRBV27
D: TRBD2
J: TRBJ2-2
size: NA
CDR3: CASGPGGGKNTGELFF
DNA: TGTGCCAGCGGACCCGGGGGGGGGAAGAACACCGGGGAGCTGTTTTTT

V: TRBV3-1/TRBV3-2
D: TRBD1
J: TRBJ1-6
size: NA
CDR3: CASSQEGTGISPLHF
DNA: TGTGCCAGCAGCCAAGAGGGGACAGGGATTTCACCCCTCCACTTT

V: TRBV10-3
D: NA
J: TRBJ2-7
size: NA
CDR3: CAISESLQTYEQYF
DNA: TGTGCCATCAGTGAGTCCCTCCAAACTTACGAGCAGTACTTC

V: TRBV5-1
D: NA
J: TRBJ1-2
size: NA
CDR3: CASSLDRPYGYTF
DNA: TGCGCCAGCAGCTTGGACAGACCCTATGGCTACACCTTC

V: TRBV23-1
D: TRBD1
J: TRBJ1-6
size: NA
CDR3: CASRPGERGPLGSPLHF
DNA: TGCGCCAGCAGACCAGGGGAGAGGGGGCCCCTCGGTTCACCCCTCCACTTT

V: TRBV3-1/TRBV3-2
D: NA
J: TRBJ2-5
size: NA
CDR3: CASSLIDRQETQYF
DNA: TGTGCCAGCAGCCTTATCGACAGGCAAGAGACCCAGTACTTC

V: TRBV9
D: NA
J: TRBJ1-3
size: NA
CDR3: CASSATGGAQSFSGNTIYF
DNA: TGTGCCAGCAGCGCAACTGGGGGGGCCCAATCCTTCTCTGGAAACACCATATATTTT

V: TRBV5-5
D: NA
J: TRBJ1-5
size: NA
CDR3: CASSLWLGQYSNQPQHF
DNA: TGTGCCAGCAGCTTGTGGCTTGGGCAGTATAGCAATCAGCCCCAGCATTTT

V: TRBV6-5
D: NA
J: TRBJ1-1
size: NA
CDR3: CASSFSALNTEAFF
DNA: TGTGCCAGCAGTTTCAGTGCTTTGAACACTGAAGCTTTCTTT

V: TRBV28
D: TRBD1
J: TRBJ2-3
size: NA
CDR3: CASRRTGATDTQYF
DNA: TGTGCCAGCAGACGGACAGGGGCCACAGATACGCAGTATTTT

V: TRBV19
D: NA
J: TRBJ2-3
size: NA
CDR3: CASSPVISTDTQYF
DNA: TGTGCCAGTAGTCCGGTGATTAGCACAGATACGCAGTATTTT

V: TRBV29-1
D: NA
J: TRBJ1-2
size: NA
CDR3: CSVEGGRGGYTF
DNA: TGCAGCGTTGAGGGAGGCCGCGGGGGCTACACCTTC

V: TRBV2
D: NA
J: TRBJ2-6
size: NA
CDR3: CANDQGPGANVLTF
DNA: TGTGCCAACGATCAGGGCCCTGGGGCCAACGTCCTGACTTTC

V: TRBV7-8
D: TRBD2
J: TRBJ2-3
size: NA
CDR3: CASSKTQRLAIRTDTQYF
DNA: TGTGCCAGCAGCAAAACTCAAAGACTAGCCATTCGCACAGATACGCAGTATTTT

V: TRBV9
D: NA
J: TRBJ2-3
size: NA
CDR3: CASSVVGDRTDTQYF
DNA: TGTGCCAGCAGCGTAGTAGGGGATCGCACAGATACGCAGTATTTT

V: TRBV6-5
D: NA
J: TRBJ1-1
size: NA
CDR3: CASSYPRGAGPEAFF
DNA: TGTGCCAGCAGTTACCCACGTGGGGCAGGGCCTGAAGCTTTCTTT

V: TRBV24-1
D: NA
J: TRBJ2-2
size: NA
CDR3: CATSQGINTGELFF
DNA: TGTGCCACCTCCCAGGGGATCAACACCGGGGAGCTGTTTTTT

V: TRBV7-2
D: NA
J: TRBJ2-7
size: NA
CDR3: CASSLGMGGAGYEQYF
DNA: TGTGCCAGCAGCTTAGGAATGGGGGGGGCGGGCTACGAGCAGTACTTC

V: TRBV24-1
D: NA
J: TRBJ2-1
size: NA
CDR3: CATSDEGNTLVDSYNEQFF
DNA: TGTGCCACCAGTGATGAGGGTAATACTCTAGTGGACTCCTACAATGAGCAGTTCTTC

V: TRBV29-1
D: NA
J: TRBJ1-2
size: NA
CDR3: CSVVSGYGYTF
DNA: TGCAGCGTTGTTAGCGGGTATGGCTACACCTTC

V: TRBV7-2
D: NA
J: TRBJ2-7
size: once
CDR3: CASSLGPSYEQYF
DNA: TGTGCCAGCAGCTTAGGGCCCTCCTACGAGCAGTACTTC

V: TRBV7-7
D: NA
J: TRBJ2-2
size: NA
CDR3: CASSLTGTGTGELFF
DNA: TGTGCTAGCAGCTTAACCGGGACTGGCACCGGGGAGCTGTTTTTT

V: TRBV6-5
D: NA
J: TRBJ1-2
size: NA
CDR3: CASSYSTGNYGYTF
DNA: TGTGCCAGCAGTTACTCGACAGGCAACTATGGCTACACCTTC

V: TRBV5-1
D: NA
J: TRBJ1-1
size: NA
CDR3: CASSLGGGRGEAFF
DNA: TGCGCCAGCAGCTTGGGCGGGGGGCGCGGTGAAGCTTTCTTT

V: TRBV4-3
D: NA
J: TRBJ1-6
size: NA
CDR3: CASSQERVYNSPLHF
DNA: TGCGCCAGCAGCCAAGAGCGGGTTTATAATTCACCCCTCCACTTT

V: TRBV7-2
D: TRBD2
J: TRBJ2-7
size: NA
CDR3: CASSLGLAGGWPNF
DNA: TGTGCCAGCAGCTTGGGCCTAGCGGGGGGGTGGCCGAACTTC

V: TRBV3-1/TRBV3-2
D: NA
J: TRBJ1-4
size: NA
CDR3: CASSPLDRLGEKLFF
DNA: TGTGCCAGCAGCCCTTTGGACAGATTAGGTGAAAAACTGTTTTTT

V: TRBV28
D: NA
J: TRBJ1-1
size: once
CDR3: CASRYGGGTEAFF
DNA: TGTGCCAGCAGGTATGGGGGCGGCACTGAAGCTTTCTTT

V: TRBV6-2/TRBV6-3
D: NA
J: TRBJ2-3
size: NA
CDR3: CASSPWSGYGPDTQYF
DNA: TGTGCCAGCAGCCCCTGGTCAGGGTATGGCCCAGATACGCAGTATTTT

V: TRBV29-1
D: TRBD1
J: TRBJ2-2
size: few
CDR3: CSVEKGAGTGELFF
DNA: TGCAGCGTTGAGAAGGGGGCGGGCACCGGGGAGCTGTTTTTT

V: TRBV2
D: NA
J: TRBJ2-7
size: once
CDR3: CASTDRDGGSYEQYF
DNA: TGTGCCAGCACAGACCGGGACGGGGGCTCCTACGAGCAGTACTTC

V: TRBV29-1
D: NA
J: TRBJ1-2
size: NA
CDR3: CSVGSRDYGYTF
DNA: TGCAGCGTTGGGTCGAGGGATTATGGCTACACCTTC

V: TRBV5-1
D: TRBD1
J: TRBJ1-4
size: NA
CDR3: CASVPGQSSNEKLFF
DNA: TGCGCCAGCGTCCCGGGACAGTCTTCTAATGAAAAACTGTTTTTT

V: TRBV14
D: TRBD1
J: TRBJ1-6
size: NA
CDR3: CASSLLSTGLNSPLHF
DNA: TGTGCCAGCAGCCTTCTTTCGACAGGGCTTAATTCACCCCTCCACTTT

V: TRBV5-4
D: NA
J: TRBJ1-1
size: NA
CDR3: CASSLDWTATEAFF
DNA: TGTGCCAGCAGCTTGGACTGGACAGCCACTGAAGCTTTCTTT

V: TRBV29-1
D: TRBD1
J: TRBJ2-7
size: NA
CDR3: CSVAEGGEYEQYF
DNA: TGCAGCGTGGCAGAAGGGGGCGAGTACGAGCAGTACTTC

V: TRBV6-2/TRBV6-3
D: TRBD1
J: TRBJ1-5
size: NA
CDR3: CASSSVGGGNQPQHF
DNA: TGTGCCAGCAGCTCCGTAGGGGGCGGGAATCAGCCCCAGCATTTT

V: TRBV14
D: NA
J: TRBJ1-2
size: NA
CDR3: CASSRQGIGYGYTF
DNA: TGTGCCAGCAGCCGGCAGGGTATCGGGTATGGCTACACCTTC

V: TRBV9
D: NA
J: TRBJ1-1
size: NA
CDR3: CASSMWAGRKNTEAFF
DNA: TGTGCCAGCAGCATGTGGGCTGGTCGCAAGAACACTGAAGCTTTCTTT

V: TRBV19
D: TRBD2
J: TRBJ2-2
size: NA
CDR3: CASSFGRVANTGELFF
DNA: TGTGCCAGTAGCTTCGGGAGGGTCGCGAACACCGGGGAGCTGTTTTTT